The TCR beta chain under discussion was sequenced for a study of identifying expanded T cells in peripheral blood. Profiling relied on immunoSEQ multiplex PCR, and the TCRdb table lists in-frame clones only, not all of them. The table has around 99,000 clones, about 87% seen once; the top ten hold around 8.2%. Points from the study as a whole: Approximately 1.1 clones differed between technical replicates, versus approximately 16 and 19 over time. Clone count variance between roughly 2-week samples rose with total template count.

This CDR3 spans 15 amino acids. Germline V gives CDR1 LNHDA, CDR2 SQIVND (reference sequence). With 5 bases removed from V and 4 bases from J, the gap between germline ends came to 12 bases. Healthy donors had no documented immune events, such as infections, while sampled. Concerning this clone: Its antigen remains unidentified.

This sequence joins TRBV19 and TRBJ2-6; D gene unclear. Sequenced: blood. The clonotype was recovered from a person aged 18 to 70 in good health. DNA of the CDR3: TGTGCCAGTAGTCTCACCCCGGGCGGGGCCAACGTCCTGACTTTC. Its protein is CASSLTPGGANVLTF.